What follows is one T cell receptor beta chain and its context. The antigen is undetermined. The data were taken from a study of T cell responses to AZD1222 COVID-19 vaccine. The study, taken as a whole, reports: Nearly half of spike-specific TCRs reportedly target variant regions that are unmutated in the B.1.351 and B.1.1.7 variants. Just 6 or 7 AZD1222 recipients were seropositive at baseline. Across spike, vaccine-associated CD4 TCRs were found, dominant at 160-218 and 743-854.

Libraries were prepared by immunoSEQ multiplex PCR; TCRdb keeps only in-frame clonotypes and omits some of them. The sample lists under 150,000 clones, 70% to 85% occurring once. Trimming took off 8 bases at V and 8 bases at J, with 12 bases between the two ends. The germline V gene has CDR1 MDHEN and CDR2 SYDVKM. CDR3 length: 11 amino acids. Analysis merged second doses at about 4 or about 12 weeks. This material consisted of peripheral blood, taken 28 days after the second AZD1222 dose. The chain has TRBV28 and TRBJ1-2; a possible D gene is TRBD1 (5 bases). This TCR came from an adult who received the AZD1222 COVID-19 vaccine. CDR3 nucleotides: TGTGCCAGCGGGCAGGGTGGAGGCTACACCTTC. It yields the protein CASGQGGGYTF.